This T cell receptor beta chain emerged from a study of graft-versus-host responses after intestinal transplantation. Study overall: Recipients were all induced with anti-thymocyte globulin, then given tacrolimus and steroids for roughly three years.

Study-wide results and caveats: GvH clones were found in recipient marrow; some appeared first in ileum or blood. The study associated peak circulating GvH clone levels with early post-transplant HvG declines.

The CDR3 loop spans 15 amino acids. Germline values: CDR1 LNHDA, CDR2 SQIVND (reference sequence). The trim removed 6 bases at V and 6 bases at J, leaving 8 bases unmatched. The repertoire was sequenced with immunoSEQ multiplex PCR; TCRdb's copy has only in-frame clones and lacks some. The sample consists of roughly 90,000 clones, approximately 90% of them appearing once. About this clone: Its antigen remains unidentified.

The source is a human donor who was the organ donor for an intestinal transplant. V gene TRBV19 combines with J gene TRBJ2-1, with 10 bases that match TRBD2. Sequencing used unstimulated CD4+ T cells sorted from spleen or lymph node cells, obtained before transplant. As DNA, the CDR3 is TGTGCCAGTAGCCGAACACGGACTAGCGGCAATGAGCAGTTCTTC. Amino acids: CASSRTRTSGNEQFF.